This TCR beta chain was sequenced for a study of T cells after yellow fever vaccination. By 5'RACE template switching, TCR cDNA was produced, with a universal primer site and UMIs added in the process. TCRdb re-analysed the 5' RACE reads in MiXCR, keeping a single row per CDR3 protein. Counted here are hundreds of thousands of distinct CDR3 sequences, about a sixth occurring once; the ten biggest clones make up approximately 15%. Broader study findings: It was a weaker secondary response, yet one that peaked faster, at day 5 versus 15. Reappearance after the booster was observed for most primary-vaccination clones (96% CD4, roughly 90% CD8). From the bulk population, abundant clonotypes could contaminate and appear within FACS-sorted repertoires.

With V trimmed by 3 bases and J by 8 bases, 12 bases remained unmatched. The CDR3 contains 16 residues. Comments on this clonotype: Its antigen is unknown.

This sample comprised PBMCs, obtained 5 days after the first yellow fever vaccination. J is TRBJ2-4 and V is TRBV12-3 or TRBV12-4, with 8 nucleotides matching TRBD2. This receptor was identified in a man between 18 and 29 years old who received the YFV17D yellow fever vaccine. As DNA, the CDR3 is TGTGCCAGCAGTTTTGTCGGGGGGGGCCGGGGAGACATTCAGTACTTC. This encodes CASSFVGGGRGDIQYF.